The T cell receptor (beta chain) under discussion was sequenced for a study of regulatory T cells in long-lasting Graves disease. Study at large: Graves' patients who were just diagnosed had used antithyroid drugs for under 3 months.

General observations from the study: The number of shared public clonotypes was higher in persistent patients (around 2,500) than new patients (966). Gene preferences differed: TRBV28, TRBJ1-2, TRBJ2-5 in persistent cases.

Time point of the sample: newly diagnosed GD, antithyroid drugs for less than 3 months. PBMCs provided the RNA from which the TCR library was made. This clonotype came up many times. Its antigen is not known. V shed 6 bases, J shed 5 bases, and the junction held 9 bases outside the gene matches. The CDR3 extends over 16 amino acids. Germline CDR1 and CDR2: MNHEY and SMNVEV (reference sequence). Combining iRepertoire HTBI primers with Arm-PCR of CDR3 regions, the authors built TCR beta libraries. Using its own MiXCR run on the multiplex PCR reads, TCRdb lists one record per CDR3 protein. The sample includes roughly 430,000 distinct CDR3 sequences, about a sixth of them seen just once. These same records also appear under a second study, on T cells in Graves' hyperthyroidism and ophthalmopathy. That work contributes: A model of 13 V-J features distinguished ophthalmopathy from stable hyperthyroidism.

The V call is TRBV27, the J call TRBJ2-3; 12 bases are a match to TRBD2. The clonotype comes from a woman aged 30 to 39 with Graves disease. The sequencing here drew on peripheral blood mononuclear cells (PBMCs), taken at new diagnosis, from a patient treated with antithyroid drugs. The CDR3 is CASRRPSGGVGDTQYF. The CDR3 bases are TGTGCCAGCAGACGACCTAGCGGGGGGGTTGGAGATACGCAGTATTTT.